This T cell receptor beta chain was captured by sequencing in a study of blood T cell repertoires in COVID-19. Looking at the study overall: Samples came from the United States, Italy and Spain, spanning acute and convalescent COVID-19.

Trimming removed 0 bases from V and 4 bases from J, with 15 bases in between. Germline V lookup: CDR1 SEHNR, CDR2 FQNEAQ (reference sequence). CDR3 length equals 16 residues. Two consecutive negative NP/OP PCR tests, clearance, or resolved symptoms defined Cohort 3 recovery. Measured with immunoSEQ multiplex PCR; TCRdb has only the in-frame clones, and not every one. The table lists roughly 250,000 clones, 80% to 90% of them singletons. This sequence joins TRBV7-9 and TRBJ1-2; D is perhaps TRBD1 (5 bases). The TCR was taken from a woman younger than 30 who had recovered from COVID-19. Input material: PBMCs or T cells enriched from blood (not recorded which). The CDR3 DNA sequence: TGTGCCAGCAGCTTAGCGCCGCCGCGGGGGATCTATGGCTACACCTTC. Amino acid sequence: CASSLAPPRGIYGYTF.